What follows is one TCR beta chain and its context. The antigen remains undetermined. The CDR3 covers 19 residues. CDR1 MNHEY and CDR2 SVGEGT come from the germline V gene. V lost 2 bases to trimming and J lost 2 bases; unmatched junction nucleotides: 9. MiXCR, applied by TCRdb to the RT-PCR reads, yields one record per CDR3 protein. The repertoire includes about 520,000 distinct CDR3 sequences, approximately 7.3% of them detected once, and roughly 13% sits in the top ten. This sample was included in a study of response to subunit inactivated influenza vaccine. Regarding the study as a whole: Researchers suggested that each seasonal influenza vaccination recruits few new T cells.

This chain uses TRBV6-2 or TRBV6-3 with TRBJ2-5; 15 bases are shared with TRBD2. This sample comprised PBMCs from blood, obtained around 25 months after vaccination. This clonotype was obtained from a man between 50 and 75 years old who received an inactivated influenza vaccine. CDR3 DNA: TGTGCCAGCAGTTACATTTCAGGACTAGCGGGAGGGCGACAAGAGACCCAGTACTTC. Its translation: CASSYISGLAGGRQETQYF.